This T cell receptor beta chain was retrieved from a study of blood T cell repertoires in COVID-19. The wider study: There were acute and convalescent COVID-19 samples, and they came from the United States, Italy and Spain. Nucleic acid was either cDNA or gDNA, and it came from T cells, B-cell-depleted T cells, or PBMCs.

The junction had 2 bases not matched to a gene; V was cut back by 0 bases and J by 3 bases. This CDR3 has 15 residues. The V gene's germline CDR1 is SGHAT and CDR2 FQNNGV. In the original processing: Amplification of reference gene primers was used by the study to estimate nucleated cell counts. The protocol was immunoSEQ multiplex PCR, while the TCRdb copy is restricted to in-frame clones and leaves out a portion. V and J calls and clone size are those listed in that table; D and trimming were worked out from the DNA. This table holds about 110,000 clones, 72% found once. V usage is TRBV11-2 and J usage is TRBJ2-1; 7 nucleotides line up with TRBD2. This sequence originates from a woman aged 60-70 years with acute or convalescent COVID-19. What was sequenced was peripheral blood. Here the CDR3 reads CASSLEGGSYNEQFF. CDR3 coding DNA: TGTGCCAGCAGCTTAGAGGGCGGGAGCTACAATGAGCAGTTCTTC. The variable domain in full, with the rest retrieved from reference TRBV11-2 and TRBJ2-1, is EAGVAQSPRYKIIEKRQSVAFWCNPISGHATLYWYQQILGQGPKLLIQFQNNGVVDDSQLPKDRFSAERLKGVDSTLKIQPAKLEDSAVYLCASSLEGGSYNEQFFGPGTRLTVL.